These 7 T cell receptor beta chains were all obtained from the same sample, sequenced in a study of CD8 T cells in ankylosing spondylitis. TCRdb independently ran MiXCR on the 5' RACE reads; one entry per CDR3 protein. The data contain some 290,000 distinct CDR3 sequences, roughly 20% of them singletons. Sequenced sample: blood, either unsorted or a sorted T cell fraction (not recorded which). Every receptor here comes from a male donor with ankylosing spondylitis or in good health (not recorded which).

The CDR3 here is CASSHGQGREETQYF. CDR3 DNA sequence: TGCGCCAGCAGCCATGGACAGGGGCGCGAAGAGACCCAGTACTTC. The chain is built from TRBV5-1 and TRBJ2-5; 9 bases map to TRBD1. This CDR3 contains 15 residues. With 4 bases clipped from V and 3 bases from J, the junction kept 7 bases outside the gene matches. Germline CDR1 is SGHRS and CDR2 is YFSETQ.

CDR3 nucleotide sequence: TGCGCCAGCAGCTCCAGGGGGAACAAAAACATTCAGTACTTC. The encoded protein is CASSSRGNKNIQYF. The rearrangement joins TRBV5-1 to TRBJ2-4; TRBD1 matches 7 bases. The length of the CDR3 is 14 residues. Germline V gives CDR1 SGHRS, CDR2 YFSETQ. Germline trimming cut 3 bases from V and 3 bases from J; bases unmatched to any gene: 3.

V usage is TRBV6-5 and J usage is TRBJ1-3, with D tentatively TRBD1 (5 bases). V lost 3 bases to trimming and J lost 0 bases, with 12 bases between them. Germline CDR1 is MNHEY and CDR2 is SVGAGI. The CDR3 runs 16 residues. This CDR3 is CASSYRAGSSGNTIYF. In DNA, the CDR3 is TGTGCCAGCAGTTATCGGGCAGGGAGCTCTGGAAACACCATATATTTT.

This clonotype was counted a few times. The chain carries TRBV11-2 and TRBJ1-6; 9 nucleotides agree with TRBD1. This CDR3 is built from 17 residues. The germline V gene has CDR1 SGHAT and CDR2 FQNNGV. J was trimmed by 7 bases and V by 5 bases; bases with no gene match: 12. The CDR3 coding sequence is TGTGCCAGCAGCCCCGGCACCGTTGGGACAGGGAATTCACCCCTCCACTTT. It encodes CASSPGTVGTGNSPLHF.

This chain connects TRBV20-1 to TRBJ2-3; unclear D gene. CDR1 is DFQATT, CDR2 SNEGSKA, per germline (reference sequence). V was pared by 3 bases and J by 0 bases, with 7 bases between. This CDR3 has 13 residues. The CDR3 sequence is CSASRASTDTQYF. CDR3 in DNA: TGCAGTGCTAGTCGGGCCAGCACAGATACGCAGTATTTT.

This clonotype was seen only a few times. The rearrangement links TRBV10-3 to TRBJ2-2; D remains unclear. The CDR3 loop spans 13 amino acids. The germline V gene has CDR1 ENHRY and CDR2 SYGVKD. Trimming shortened V by 0 bases and J by 5 bases, and 4 bases separated the two germline ends. CDR3 sequence: CAISESWTGELFF. Here the CDR3 DNA reads TGTGCCATCAGTGAGTCGTGGACCGGGGAGCTGTTTTTT.

The V gene is TRBV5-1, the J gene TRBJ2-2, with 8 nucleotides matching TRBD1. The germline CDR1 and CDR2 sequences are SGHRS and YFSETQ. V lost 7 bases, J lost 1 base, and 6 bases stayed unmatched. CDR3 size: 15 residues. The CDR3, as DNA: TGCGCCAGCCGGAGACAGGGGATGAACACCGGGGAGCTGTTTTTT. Its protein product is CASRRQGMNTGELFF.